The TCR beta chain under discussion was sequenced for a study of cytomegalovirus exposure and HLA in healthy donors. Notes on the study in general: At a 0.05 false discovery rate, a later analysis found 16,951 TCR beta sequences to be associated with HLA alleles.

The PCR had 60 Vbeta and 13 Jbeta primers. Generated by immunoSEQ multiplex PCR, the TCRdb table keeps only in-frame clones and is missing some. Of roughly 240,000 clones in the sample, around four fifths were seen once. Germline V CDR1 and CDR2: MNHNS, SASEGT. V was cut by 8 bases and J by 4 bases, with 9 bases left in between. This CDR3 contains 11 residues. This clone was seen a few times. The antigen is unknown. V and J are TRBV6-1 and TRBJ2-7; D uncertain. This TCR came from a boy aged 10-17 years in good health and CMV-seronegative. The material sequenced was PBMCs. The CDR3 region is CASEGGYEQYF. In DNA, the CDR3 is TGTGCCAGCGAAGGCGGATACGAGCAGTACTTC.